These T cell receptor beta chains were read from a single sample in a study of a mutant IDH1 vaccine in newly diagnosed glioma. Produced via immunoSEQ multiplex PCR; TCRdb's table is partial and in-frame only. The table lists roughly 74,000 clones, approximately 85% of them singletons. These receptors have no known antigen. The input for sequencing was PBMCs, taken from a glioma patient whose treatment included an IDH1 peptide vaccine. The receptor set was obtained from a woman in her forties or fifties with glioma. Both conserved end residues are part of each CDR3. A D gene is named only where the DNA matches it firmly. Clone size appears in some rows only: once, few, many, or a class for an expanded clone.

clone_size	d_call	cdr3_length	j_call	v_call	cdr3_nt	cdr3_aa
-	-	15	TRBJ2-4	TRBV6-6	TGTGCCAGCAGTTACACCGGGGCCCTCCAAAACATTCAGTACTTC	CASSYTGALQNIQYF
-	TRBD1	16	TRBJ1-1	TRBV28	TGTGCCAGCAGTTTACCCCTACAGGGGGCAAAGAATGAAGCTTTCTTT	CASSLPLQGAKNEAFF
-	-	13	TRBJ2-3	TRBV4-1	TGCGCCAGCAGCCAAGAACACGAGGATACGCAGTATTTT	CASSQEHEDTQYF
-	-	14	TRBJ2-1	TRBV5-1	TGCGCCAGCAGCTTGGATAGCTCCTACAATGAGCAGTTCTTC	CASSLDSSYNEQFF
-	-	12	TRBJ2-6	TRBV28	TGTGCCAGCAGTTATAGTCCCAACGTCCTGACTTTC	CASSYSPNVLTF
once	TRBD2	14	TRBJ2-7	TRBV10-1	TGCGCCAGCAGTGAGGGTACTAGCGGCCACGAGCAGTACTTC	CASSEGTSGHEQYF
-	TRBD2	14	TRBJ2-7	TRBV5-1	TGCGCCAGCAGCTTGTCCGGACTAGCGGAAGAGCAGTACTTC	CASSLSGLAEEQYF
-	-	14	TRBJ2-5	TRBV5-1	TGCGCCAGCAGCTTGATTGGGCAGGGGGAGACCCAGTACTTC	CASSLIGQGETQYF
-	-	14	TRBJ2-7	TRBV28	TGTGCCACCTATGACAGTCTCGTTTACCACGAGCAGTACTTC	CATYDSLVYHEQYF
-	TRBD1	16	TRBJ1-1	TRBV28	TGTGCCAGCAGTTTAGTGGGACAGGGGGCGCGTACTGAAGCTTTCTTT	CASSLVGQGARTEAFF
-	-	11	TRBJ1-2	TRBV28	TGTGCCAGCCTCGACGGGTATGGCTACACCTTC	CASLDGYGYTF
-	-	15	TRBJ2-5	TRBV5-4	TGTGCCAGCAGCTTGGAGGCAGGCCTCCAAGAGGCCCAGTACTTC	CASSLEAGLQEAQYF
-	-	15	TRBJ2-4	TRBV10-2	TGCGCCAGCAGTGAGGGGACTTTAGCCAAAAACATTCAGTACTTC	CASSEGTLAKNIQYF
-	-	14	TRBJ1-1	TRBV7-3	TGTGCCAGCAGCGAGGGACGCCCGAACACTGAAGCTTTCTTT	CASSEGRPNTEAFF
-	-	11	TRBJ1-2	TRBV28	TGTGCCAGCGGGCTTAGATCGGGCTACACCTTC	CASGLRSGYTF
once	TRBD1	14	TRBJ2-3	TRBV7-9	TGTGCCAGCAGCCCCGGACAGGTCACAGATACGCAGTATTTT	CASSPGQVTDTQYF
-	-	15	TRBJ1-2	TRBV10-3	TGTGCCATCAGTGAGGAGGGGGTCCCAGGTGCTGGCTACACCTTC	CAISEEGVPGAGYTF
once	TRBD2	16	TRBJ2-3	TRBV30	TGTGCCTGGAGGGGGGGGACTAGCGCGTATGGAGATACGCAGTATTTT	CAWRGGTSAYGDTQYF
-	TRBD2	16	TRBJ2-1	TRBV7-2	TGTGCCAGCAGCTCTATAGCGGGAGTCCCGTACAATGAGCAGTTCTTC	CASSSIAGVPYNEQFF
-	-	14	TRBJ1-1	TRBV5-1	TGCGCCAGCAGCGAGGTGAGGGCGAACACTGAAGCTTTCTTT	CASSEVRANTEAFF
-	-	15	TRBJ2-2	TRBV6-6	TGTGCCAGCAGCCAAGGACAGTTTAACACCGGGGAGCTGTTTTTT	CASSQGQFNTGELFF
-	-	16	TRBJ1-3	TRBV6-5	TGTGCCAGCAGTTACGGTGGGGCGATAGCTGGAAACACCATATATTTT	CASSYGGAIAGNTIYF
-	-	14	TRBJ2-5	TRBV6-5	TGTGCCAGCAGTTACTCAGGAGGGGAAGAGACCCAGTACTTC	CASSYSGGEETQYF
-	TRBD1	14	TRBJ2-5	TRBV6-1	TGTGCCAGCAGTGTACAGGGGGCTAAAGAGACCCAGTACTTC	CASSVQGAKETQYF
-	-	12	TRBJ2-1	TRBV27	TGTGCCAGCAGTTTAAGGGGTAATGAGCAGTTCTTC	CASSLRGNEQFF
-	-	16	TRBJ2-1	TRBV11-2	TGTGCCAGCAGCACTCATCAGGGGACACAGTACAATGAGCAGTTCTTC	CASSTHQGTQYNEQFF
-	-	14	TRBJ1-3	TRBV6-1	TGTGCCAGCAGGAGGCCGAGCTCTGGAAACACCATATATTTT	CASRRPSSGNTIYF
-	-	14	TRBJ2-1	TRBV29-1	TGCAGCGTTGTGGTTCAGGGGACCATCGGTGAGCAGTTCTTC	CSVVVQGTIGEQFF
-	-	16	TRBJ1-1	TRBV28	TGTGCCAGCAGCATCCGACGTTGGTACGTAGCCACTGAAGCTTTCTTT	CASSIRRWYVATEAFF
-	TRBD1	17	TRBJ2-3	TRBV9	TGTGCCAGCAGCGCCCTCGGTGGGACAGGATCCACAGATACGCAGTATTTT	CASSALGGTGSTDTQYF
-	-	15	TRBJ2-5	TRBV4-1	TGCGCCAGCAGCCAAGTGATGGTTCGACAAGAGACCCAGTACTTC	CASSQVMVRQETQYF
-	TRBD1	15	TRBJ1-2	TRBV10-3	TGTGCCATCACGGGCAGGGGGGATCAGTCCAACGGCTACACCTTC	CAITGRGDQSNGYTF
-	-	14	TRBJ2-5	TRBV9	TGTGCCAGCAGCGTAGAGGGGGGGTTAGGGACCCAGTACTTC	CASSVEGGLGTQYF
-	-	15	TRBJ1-2	TRBV6-1	TGTGCCAGCAGTGAAATTGGTAGGGATAAGGATGGCTACACCTTC	CASSEIGRDKDGYTF
-	TRBD1	16	TRBJ2-3	TRBV6-6	TGTGCCAGCAGTCGCGGGACAGGGGGCTGGACAGATACGCAGTATTTT	CASSRGTGGWTDTQYF
once	-	12	TRBJ2-3	TRBV18	TGTGCCAGCTCACAGCCCGGCGATACGCAGTATTTT	CASSQPGDTQYF
-	TRBD1	15	TRBJ2-2	TRBV7-9	TGTGCCAGCAGCCCTGACAGGGAGAACACCGGGGAGCTGTTTTTT	CASSPDRENTGELFF
-	-	12	TRBJ1-6	TRBV5-1	TGCGCCAGCAGACTGGAAAATTCACCCCTCCACTTT	CASRLENSPLHF
once	-	14	TRBJ2-7	TRBV27	TGTGCCAGCAGTTTTCTCGGGACGGACTACGAGCAGTACTTC	CASSFLGTDYEQYF
-	-	15	TRBJ2-5	TRBV9	TGTGCCAGCAGCGTAGGGCAGGGCGGGTACGGGACCCAGTACTTC	CASSVGQGGYGTQYF
-	TRBD1	11	TRBJ2-5	TRBV2	TGTGCCAGCAGCCCGACAGGGGGAGAGTACTTC	CASSPTGGEYF
-	TRBD2	15	TRBJ2-7	TRBV9	TGTGCCAGCAGCCCCCATGCGGGAGACGTTAACGAGCAGTACTTC	CASSPHAGDVNEQYF
-	TRBD1	17	TRBJ2-7	TRBV4-1	TGCGCCAGCAGCCAAGAATTAAGGACAGGTGGTTCCTACGAGCAGTACTTC	CASSQELRTGGSYEQYF
-	-	14	TRBJ2-1	TRBV9	TGTGCCAGCAGCCAAATGGGGGACATGAATGAGCAGTTCTTC	CASSQMGDMNEQFF
-	-	13	TRBJ2-3	TRBV5-8	TGTGCCAGCAGCTTGCGTGGCCTAGCAAGACAGTATTTT	CASSLRGLARQYF
-	-	16	TRBJ1-4	TRBV5-1	TGCGCCAGCAGCCCCACACCTAGGGGGACTAATGAAAAACTGTTTTTT	CASSPTPRGTNEKLFF
-	TRBD2	15	TRBJ2-7	TRBV11-2	TGTGCCAGCAGCTTAAAGGGACTAGCGGGTAGCGAGCAGTACTTC	CASSLKGLAGSEQYF
-	TRBD2	15	TRBJ2-1	TRBV9	TGTGCCAGCAGCCCGGAGAGTAGCGGGATCGATGAGCAGTTCTTC	CASSPESSGIDEQFF
-	-	14	TRBJ2-5	TRBV9	TGTGCCAGCAGCGGGCGACAGGATCAAGGAACCCAGTACTTC	CASSGRQDQGTQYF
-	-	15	TRBJ2-2	TRBV18	TGTGCCAGCTCACCACGAACAACAATTGGCGGGGAGCTGTTTTTT	CASSPRTTIGGELFF
few	TRBD1	14	TRBJ1-5	TRBV28	TGTGCCAGCAGCGACAGGGGGGTGAGCCAGCCCCAGCATTTT	CASSDRGVSQPQHF
-	TRBD1	14	TRBJ2-7	TRBV2	TGTGCCACCAAGACAGGGGTCAGCTCCTACGAGCAGTACTTC	CATKTGVSSYEQYF
once	-	13	TRBJ1-2	TRBV28	TGTGCCAGCAGCGAAACAGCTAACTATGGCTACACCTTC	CASSETANYGYTF